The 3 T cell receptor beta chains below were found in one sample sequenced in a study of T cells in Graves' hyperthyroidism and ophthalmopathy. RNA transcripts served as the template for amplifying TCR beta CDR3 regions. The HTBI set primed first-round TCR CDR3 RT-PCR. TCRdb reprocessed the multiplex PCR reads via MiXCR and lists one record per CDR3 protein. The sample carries approximately 500,000 distinct CDR3 sequences, around 45% recorded once. The sample taken for sequencing was peripheral blood or thyroid tissue (not recorded which). These receptors came from a woman under 30 with Graves' hyperthyroidism.

This clonotype was detected once. A much larger clone is a single base away; this may be a read error. This chain connects TRBV10-3 to TRBJ1-5; D is undetermined. Germline CDR1 reads ENHRY; CDR2 reads SYGVKD. The V and J ends lost 4 bases and 0 bases respectively, with 16 bases between them. This CDR3 comprises 17 residues. This CDR3 reads CAISGKRSEYSNQPQHF. In DNA form, the CDR3 reads TGTGCCATCAGTGGGAAACGGTCGGAGTATAGCAATCAGCCCCAGCATTTT.

V gene TRBV6-6 combines with J gene TRBJ2-2; the match to TRBD2 covers 7 bases. Germline assignment: CDR1 MNHNY and CDR2 SVGAGI (reference sequence). J lost 4 bases, V lost 7 bases, and 6 bases had no gene match. This CDR3 is 14 amino acids long. The CDR3 DNA reads as TGTGCCAGCAATTGGAGGGAGGGCACCGGGGAGCTGTTTTTT. Translated: CASNWREGTGELFF.

This clonotype came up a few times. The rearrangement links TRBV7-3 to TRBJ1-1, with D unclear. Trimming removed 8 bases from V and 1 base from J, with 11 bases in between. This CDR3 is 13 amino acids long. Germline V lookup: CDR1 SGHTA, CDR2 FQGTGA. This chain's CDR3 is CASSPQQNTEAFF. In nucleotides, the CDR3 is TGTGCCAGCTCACCACAACAGAACACTGAAGCTTTCTTT.